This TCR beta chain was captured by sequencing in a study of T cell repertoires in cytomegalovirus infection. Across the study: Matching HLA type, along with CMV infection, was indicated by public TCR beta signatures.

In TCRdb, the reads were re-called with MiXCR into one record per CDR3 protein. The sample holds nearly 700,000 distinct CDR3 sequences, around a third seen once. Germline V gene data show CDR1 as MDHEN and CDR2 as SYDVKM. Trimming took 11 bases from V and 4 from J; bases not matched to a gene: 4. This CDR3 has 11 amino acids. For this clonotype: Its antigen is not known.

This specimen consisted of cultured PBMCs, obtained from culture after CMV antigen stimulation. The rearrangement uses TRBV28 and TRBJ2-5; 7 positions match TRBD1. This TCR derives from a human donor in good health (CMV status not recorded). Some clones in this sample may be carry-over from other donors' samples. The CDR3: CAPQGRETQYF. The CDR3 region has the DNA TGTGCCCCACAGGGGAGAGAGACCCAGTACTTC.